Presented here are 10 T cell receptor beta chains from one specimen sequenced in a study of blood T cell repertoires in COVID-19. Sequencing used immunoSEQ multiplex PCR; TCRdb keeps in-frame clones, though not all of them. The table includes 70,000 to 100,000 clones, 88% detected once. Sequenced material: peripheral blood. The receptors here all came from a human donor in a cohort sampled during active COVID-19.

The chain is built from TRBV5-4 and TRBJ2-3; weak D call: TRBD1 (5 bases). Trimming removed 7 bases at V and 0 bases at J, with 15 bases between. Germline CDR1 is SGHNT and CDR2 is YYREEE (reference sequence). The CDR3 contains 15 residues. The CDR3 here is CASADVKGSTDTQYF. CDR3 nucleotide sequence: TGTGCCAGCGCGGATGTGAAGGGGAGCACAGATACGCAGTATTTT.

This clone was seen just once. The V and J genes are TRBV7-2 and TRBJ2-1, with D possibly TRBD2 on 5 matching bases. CDR1 is SGHTA and CDR2 is FQGNSA in the germline V gene. This CDR3 has 13 amino acids. Trimming took off 3 bases at V and 7 bases at J, with 10 bases between the two ends. CDR3 in DNA: TGTGCCAGCAGCTTTGAGGGCGGAAATGAGCAGTTCTTC. It codes for CASSFEGGNEQFF.

This clone was found once. The sample holds other DNA sequences that translate to the same CDR3. The chain joins TRBV15 to TRBJ2-2; 7 positions agree with TRBD2. In germline, CDR1 is LNHNV, CDR2 YYDKDF (reference sequence). This CDR3 region has 14 residues. V shed 6 bases and J 0 bases; nucleotides not matched to a gene: 1. The CDR3 DNA reads TGTGCCACCAGTCGGGGGGCGAACACCGGGGAGCTGTTTTTT. It specifies CATSRGANTGELFF.

J is TRBJ1-4 and V is TRBV7-2; no reliable D call. The V gene's germline CDR1 is SGHTA and CDR2 FQGNSA. Trimming cost V 3 bases and J 6 bases, with 11 bases left between them. The CDR3 length is 14 residues. The CDR3 DNA is TGTGCCAGCAGCTTCCGCCCGGAGGATGAAAAACTGTTTTTT. Translated: CASSFRPEDEKLFF.

This sequence joins TRBV18 and TRBJ2-5; D ambiguous. CDR3 length: 11 residues. V shed 4 bases and J shed 5 bases, with 5 bases lying between them. Germline-derived CDR1 and CDR2 are KGHSH and LQKENI. The CDR3 coding sequence is TGTGCCAGCTCACGTGAGGAGACCCAGTACTTC. This codes for CASSREETQYF.

For the CDR3, the DNA is TGTGCCAGTAGTACAGGGGTATACGAAAAACTGTTTTTT. Translated, it gives CASSTGVYEKLFF. The genes are TRBV19 and TRBJ1-4; D perhaps matches TRBD1 (6 bases). Trimming cost V 4 bases and J 8 bases, with 11 bases left between them. Germline V gene data show CDR1 as LNHDA and CDR2 as SQIVND (reference sequence). The CDR3 spans 13 residues.

CDR3 coding DNA: TGTGCCAGCAGACGGAACCTACAGGGGAAAAACACTGAAGCTTTCTTT. Encoded protein: CASRRNLQGKNTEAFF. J is TRBJ1-1 and V is TRBV11-2; TRBD1 aligns across 7 bases. V lost 6 bases, J lost 2 bases, and 12 bases stayed unmatched. The V gene's germline CDR1 is SGHAT and CDR2 FQNNGV. The CDR3 is 16 residues long.

This clone appeared a single time. The chain employs TRBV7-2 and TRBJ1-1; TRBD1 matches at 7 bases. Germline-derived CDR1 and CDR2 are SGHTA and FQGNSA. J gave up 1 base and V 6 bases, and 5 bases lay outside the gene matches. CDR3 length: 14 amino acids. CDR3 protein: CASRRNRGNTEAFF. Written as DNA, the CDR3 is TGTGCCAGCAGGCGCAACAGGGGGAACACTGAAGCTTTCTTT.

V usage is TRBV28 and J usage is TRBJ2-1; 7 nucleotides agree with TRBD2. V dropped 1 base and J dropped 6; count of bases not matched to a gene: 9. This CDR3 is 16 amino acids long. In germline, CDR1 is MDHEN, CDR2 SYDVKM. In DNA form, the CDR3 reads TGTGCCAGCAGTTTATTATCTAGGGGACTAATCAATGAGCAGTTCTTC. Its protein product is CASSLLSRGLINEQFF.

The chain is built from TRBV19 and TRBJ1-1; D possibly corresponds to TRBD1 (6 bases). The CDR3 length is 15 residues. The V gene lost 7 bases and the J gene lost 3 bases, with 18 bases spanning the gap. Germline V CDR1 and CDR2: LNHDA, SQIVND (reference sequence). The CDR3 loop is CASTRSVTGYTEAFF. CDR3 DNA sequence: TGTGCCAGTACCCGGTCCGTTACAGGGTACACTGAAGCTTTCTTT.